These T cell receptor beta chains were read from a single sample in a study of Graves' ophthalmopathy and Graves' hyperthyroidism. TCRdb re-analysed the multiplex PCR reads in MiXCR, keeping a single row per CDR3 protein. In the table there are approximately 640,000 distinct CDR3 sequences, roughly 39% of which are singletons. Sequencing was done on a sample of peripheral blood. The receptors here all came from an adult man with Graves' ophthalmopathy. The CDR3 runs from the conserved cysteine through the conserved F or W. D genes are given only for firm matches.

v_call | d_call | cdr3_aa
TRBV29-1 | - | CSVEVGLDQPQHF
TRBV7-2 | TRBD2 | CASSPSGIQETQYF
TRBV29-1 | - | CSVTGPEAFF
TRBV29-1 | - | CSVGEVTSGNTIYF
TRBV7-2 | - | CASRWDNSYEQYF
TRBV7-8 | - | CASSAGAGTFLGEQYF
TRBV7-2 | TRBD2 | CASSLALAGAPHTQYF
TRBV2 | - | CASSRLAPNSPLHF
TRBV25-1 | - | CASSSFSGSGNTIYF
TRBV20-1 | - | CSASLGVNYGYTF
TRBV6-6 | TRBD1 | CASSYGTGRTQPQHF
TRBV19 | TRBD1 | CASSPRDRLNTEAFF
TRBV6-6 | TRBD1 | CASSYGTENEKLFF
TRBV5-1 | TRBD1 | CASSLVGTGIRSPLHF
TRBV2 | - | CASSWAWVNTEAFF
TRBV19 | TRBD2 | CASSIWSGRLGTDTQYF
TRBV5-6 | - | CASSLDWGMEETQYF
TRBV4-2 | - | CASSQEGGDWNYGYTF
TRBV9 | - | CASSGGRGSPLHF
TRBV19 | - | CASSIGAGSSYNSPLHF
TRBV2 | - | CASSHLEGVGEKLFF
TRBV4-3 | TRBD1 | CASSQLLGQGKPQPQHF
TRBV19 | - | CASSMYGGRRETQYF
TRBV6-1 | - | CASSGHRATAGYGYTF
TRBV12-3/TRBV12-4 | - | CASSFRQGGTEAFF
TRBV7-9 | - | CASSTPTGESSYEQYF
TRBV19 | TRBD1 | CASRPPGQGNYEQYF
TRBV7-8 | - | CASSLAGVGPGELFF
TRBV7-9 | - | CASSRPFRTNEKLFF
TRBV2 | - | CASSARQHF
TRBV5-6 | - | CASSFFGDQSYEQYF
TRBV19 | - | CASSSGRGTPQQELFF
TRBV7-6 | TRBD1 | CASSRQGHTGELLF
TRBV29-1 | - | CSVSGTSNTKAFF
TRBV2 | TRBD2 | CASETSGSLELFF
TRBV6-1 | - | CASSENTGSQETQYF
TRBV25-1 | TRBD2 | CASSTGLAGYNEQFF
TRBV18 | - | CASSPPSAYQETQYF
TRBV24-1 | TRBD1 | CATSDRDSNSPLHF
TRBV19 | TRBD1 | CASSTTGVVYEQYF
TRBV12-3/TRBV12-4 | TRBD2 | CASSKTSLETQYF
TRBV12-3/TRBV12-4 | - | CASSPTRARDPGNTEAFF
TRBV7-2 | TRBD1 | CASSLAGQQNGYTF
TRBV28 | TRBD1 | CASGTDSGNTIYF
TRBV2 | - | CASRGTGSAYEQYF
TRBV6-1 | - | CASSPSDSNQPQHF
TRBV20-1 | - | CSARDFQGGYTF
TRBV5-1 | TRBD1 | CASSLGTGSYGYTF
TRBV7-3 | TRBD1 | CASSPGTALEQYF
TRBV25-1 | TRBD1 | CASSSGQGGKTEQYF
TRBV12-3/TRBV12-4 | - | CASSPDSGFNYDYTF
TRBV12-3/TRBV12-4 | - | CASSWDLGSQLFF
TRBV10-3 | - | CAISESGPSYEQYF